The rows below give T cell receptor beta chains drawn from one sample of a study of vaccination effects on CD4 cells after COVID-19. These TCRs' antigens remain unknown. Sequencing used immunoSEQ multiplex PCR; TCRdb keeps in-frame clones, though not all of them. The sample contains more than 20,000 clones, more than 65% of which appear only once. The specimen comprised CD4+ T cells from PBMCs cultured with HCoV-NL63 spike peptides, sampled after COVID-19 vaccination. These receptors came from a human donor who received a COVID-19 vaccine. Both conserved end residues are part of each CDR3. The D gene is left open where the match is weak. The size field is filled for only some rows; it gives once, few, many or a size class.

14	-	once	TRBV6-5	TRBJ1-1	CASSYYQGRTEAFF	TGTGCCAGCAGTTACTATCAGGGACGGACTGAAGCTTTCTTT
16	-	-	TRBV11-3	TRBJ2-3	CASSLNLAGSTDTQYF	TGTGCCAGCAGCTTAAACCTTGCGGGGAGCACAGATACGCAGTATTTT
14	-	-	TRBV5-1	TRBJ2-5	CASSGTGTQETQYF	TGCGCCAGCAGCGGAACCGGGACACAAGAGACCCAGTACTTC
15	TRBD2	-	TRBV9	TRBJ2-5	CASNPSGTNQETQYF	TGTGCCAGCAACCCTAGCGGGACGAACCAAGAGACCCAGTACTTC
17	-	once	TRBV5-1	TRBJ2-3	CASSLGLNPGGTDTQYF	TGCGCCAGCAGCTTGGGGCTGAACCCAGGGGGCACAGATACGCAGTATTTT
16	-	-	TRBV3-1/TRBV3-2	TRBJ2-3	CASSPRQDNKGDTQYF	TGTGCCAGCAGCCCTAGGCAGGACAACAAAGGCGATACGCAGTATTTT
16	-	once	TRBV4-1	TRBJ1-1	CASSQELWRGGGIAFF	TGCGCCAGCAGCCAAGAACTTTGGAGGGGAGGCGGGATAGCTTTCTTT
17	-	-	TRBV7-8	TRBJ2-6	CASSLRPGSSGANVLTF	TGTGCCAGCAGCTTACGCCCAGGGAGTTCTGGGGCCAACGTCCTGACTTTC
15	-	few	TRBV3-1/TRBV3-2	TRBJ2-7	CASSPETFKAYEQYF	TGTGCCAGCAGCCCAGAGACCTTCAAGGCCTACGAGCAGTACTTC
14	-	-	TRBV27	TRBJ1-5	CASSLLDSNQPQHF	TGTGCCAGCAGTTTGTTGGACAGCAATCAGCCCCAGCATTTT
12	-	-	TRBV12-3/TRBV12-4	TRBJ1-1	CASSSGSVRAFF	TGTGCCAGCAGTTCTGGTTCAGTTCGAGCTTTCTTT
13	-	-	TRBV27	TRBJ1-5	CASSSYSNQPQHF	TGTGCCAGCAGTTCGTATAGCAATCAGCCCCAGCATTTT
15	-	-	TRBV19	TRBJ2-6	CASKTDNSGANVLTF	TGTGCCAGTAAAACAGACAATTCTGGGGCCAACGTCCTGACTTTC
14	-	-	TRBV5-1	TRBJ1-2	CASSPGRINYGYTF	TGCGCCAGCAGCCCTGGACGGATTAACTATGGCTACACCTTC
17	TRBD2	-	TRBV4-1	TRBJ2-3	CASSPGVLAGSTDTQYF	TGCGCCAGCAGCCCAGGGGTTCTAGCGGGGAGCACAGATACGCAGTATTTT
20	TRBD2	-	TRBV3-1/TRBV3-2	TRBJ2-3	CASSQDPWTSGKVGADTQYF	TGTGCCAGCAGCCAAGACCCTTGGACTAGCGGGAAAGTGGGTGCAGATACGCAGTATTTT
15	-	-	TRBV21-1	TRBJ2-7	CASSKRETLSYEQYF	TGTGCCAGCAGCAAGCGAGAAACCTTGTCCTACGAGCAGTACTTC
15	-	-	TRBV6-4	TRBJ2-3	CASRPLAISTDTQYF	TGTGCCAGCAGACCTCTAGCGATTAGCACAGATACGCAGTATTTT
15	TRBD1	-	TRBV19	TRBJ2-4	CASSPGQGAYNIQYF	TGTGCCAGTAGTCCAGGACAGGGGGCATATAACATTCAGTACTTC
13	TRBD1	once	TRBV12-3/TRBV12-4	TRBJ1-6	CASGTGGYSPLHF	TGTGCCAGCGGAACAGGGGGCTATTCACCCCTCCACTTT
14	-	few	TRBV25-1	TRBJ2-7	CASSEGSSSSGQYF	TGTGCCAGCAGTGAAGGGTCAAGCTCCAGCGGGCAGTACTTC
13	-	-	TRBV4-1	TRBJ2-3	CASSQDNPDTQYF	TGCGCCAGCAGCCAAGATAACCCAGATACGCAGTATTTT
14	-	-	TRBV5-1	TRBJ2-5	CASSLSPGQETQYF	TGCGCCAGCAGCTTGAGCCCAGGGCAAGAGACCCAGTACTTC
16	TRBD2	medium-sized	TRBV3-1/TRBV3-2	TRBJ2-1	CASSQDVGLAGGLQFF	TGTGCCAGCAGCCAAGATGTGGGACTAGCGGGGGGGCTCCAGTTCTTC
16	-	few	TRBV5-4	TRBJ1-2	CASSYQGVFANYGYTF	TGTGCCAGCAGCTATCAGGGTGTTTTCGCTAACTATGGCTACACCTTC
16	TRBD2	-	TRBV3-1/TRBV3-2	TRBJ2-7	CASSQAPGLDSYEQYF	TGTGCCAGCAGCCAAGCTCCGGGACTAGACTCCTACGAGCAGTACTTC
14	-	-	TRBV7-8	TRBJ2-1	CASSLAGSYVEQFF	TGTGCCAGCAGCTTAGCGGGATCGTATGTTGAGCAGTTCTTC
13	-	-	TRBV7-9	TRBJ2-2	CASSLEETGELFF	TGTGCCAGCAGCCTCGAGGAAACCGGGGAGCTGTTTTTT
13	-	-	TRBV10-2	TRBJ2-2	CASRQGSTGELFF	TGCGCCAGCAGGCAGGGGTCGACCGGGGAGCTGTTTTTT
14	TRBD1	-	TRBV29-1	TRBJ1-2	CSVWTGRANYGYTF	TGCAGCGTGTGGACAGGGAGGGCTAACTATGGCTACACCTTC
18	TRBD2	-	TRBV27	TRBJ2-2	CASSLTPGLAGFTGELFF	TGTGCCAGCAGTCTAACCCCGGGACTAGCGGGATTCACCGGGGAGCTGTTTTTT
13	-	few	TRBV2	TRBJ2-3	CATQTPFTDTQYF	TGTGCCACTCAGACTCCTTTCACAGATACGCAGTATTTT
13	-	once	TRBV15	TRBJ2-7	CATSREGGYEQYF	TGTGCCACCAGCAGAGAGGGTGGATACGAGCAGTACTTC
15	TRBD2	-	TRBV2	TRBJ2-1	CASSERAGGGQEQFF	TGTGCCAGCAGTGAAAGAGCGGGGGGGGGTCAGGAGCAGTTCTTC
14	-	-	TRBV27	TRBJ2-1	CASSLGLSRNEQFF	TGTGCCAGCAGTTTGGGGCTATCACGCAATGAGCAGTTCTTC
15	-	-	TRBV5-1	TRBJ2-5	CASRRGSTGVETQYF	TGCGCCAGCAGACGGGGTTCAACGGGAGTAGAGACCCAGTACTTC
15	-	-	TRBV6-1	TRBJ2-7	CASSEGEGASYEQYF	TGTGCCAGCAGTGAAGGGGAGGGGGCCTCCTACGAGCAGTACTTC
16	TRBD2	-	TRBV7-6	TRBJ2-5	CASSLVVAGAVETQYF	TGTGCCAGCAGCTTGGTCGTGGCGGGAGCCGTGGAGACCCAGTACTTC
15	TRBD2	-	TRBV5-1	TRBJ2-7	CASSQGSGRVYEQYF	TGCGCCAGCAGCCAGGGAAGCGGGAGGGTTTACGAGCAGTACTTC
15	-	few	TRBV19	TRBJ2-7	CASSITRGPTYEQYF	TGTGCCAGTAGTATTACGCGGGGGCCTACCTACGAGCAGTACTTC